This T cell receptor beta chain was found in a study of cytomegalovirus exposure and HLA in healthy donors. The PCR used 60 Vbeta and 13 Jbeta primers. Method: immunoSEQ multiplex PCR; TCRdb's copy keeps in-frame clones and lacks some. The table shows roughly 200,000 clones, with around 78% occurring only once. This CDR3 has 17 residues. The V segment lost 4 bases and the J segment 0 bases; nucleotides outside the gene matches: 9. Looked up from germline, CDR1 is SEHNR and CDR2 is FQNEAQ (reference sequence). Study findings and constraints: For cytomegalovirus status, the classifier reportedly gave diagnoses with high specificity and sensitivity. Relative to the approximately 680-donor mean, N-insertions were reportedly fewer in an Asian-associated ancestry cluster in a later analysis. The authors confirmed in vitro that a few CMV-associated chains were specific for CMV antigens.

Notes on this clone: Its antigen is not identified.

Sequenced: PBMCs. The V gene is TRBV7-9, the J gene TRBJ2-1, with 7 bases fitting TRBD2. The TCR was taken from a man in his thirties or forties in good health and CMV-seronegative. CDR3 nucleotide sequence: TGTGCCAGCAGCTCAAGTCGAGCGGGAAGCTCCTACAATGAGCAGTTCTTC. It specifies CASSSSRAGSSYNEQFF.